The 5 T cell receptor beta chains below all came from one sample that was sequenced in a study of identical twins. TCRdb ran MiXCR on the 5' RACE reads and lists one entry per CDR3 protein. The sample records a few hundred thousand distinct CDR3 sequences, 9.5% being singletons. This same sample was also taken into another study, of yellow fever vaccine responses in identical twins.

Input material: CD8+ T cells sorted from blood. Source of these receptors: a woman aged 18-35 years in good health.

This chain joins TRBV29-1 and TRBJ2-1, with D perhaps matching TRBD2 (6 bases). Deletions cut 3 bases from V and 8 bases from J, with 11 bases between. This CDR3 contains 12 residues. Germline CDR1 and CDR2: SQVTM and ANQGSEA. This CDR3 is CSVDSGEDEQFF. DNA of the CDR3: TGCAGCGTTGATTCCGGGGAGGATGAGCAGTTCTTC.

This clonotype was counted ten times or more. The chain is built from TRBV7-3 and TRBJ2-5; the match to TRBD1 covers 7 bases. The CDR3 loop spans 15 amino acids. The V and J ends lost 1 base and 5 bases, in that order; junction bases with no gene match: 7. Germline V gene sequence: CDR1 SGHTA, CDR2 FQGTGA. The CDR3 spells CASSLNTGEKETQYF. The CDR3 region has the DNA TGTGCCAGCAGCTTAAATACAGGGGAGAAGGAGACCCAGTACTTC.

The chain couples TRBV12-3 or TRBV12-4 to TRBJ2-7, with 9 nucleotides matching TRBD1. The CDR3 sequence is 12 residues long. The V segment lost 10 bases and the J segment 5 bases; nucleotides outside the gene matches: 6. CDR3 nucleotide sequence: TGTGCCATCCGGGACAGGGTTCACGAGCAGTACTTC. Protein sequence: CAIRDRVHEQYF.

This clonotype was recorded many times. The CDR3, as DNA: TGTGCCAGCAGCCCGGGCGGGACAGATCTCATGAACACTGAAGCTTTCTTT. Protein sequence: CASSPGGTDLMNTEAFF. The genes are TRBV14 and TRBJ1-1; 7 nucleotides match TRBD1. The CDR3 covers 17 residues. CDR1 and CDR2 (germline): SGHDN, FVKESK. Trimming removed 4 bases from V and 0 bases from J; junction bases left unmatched: 11. Complete variable domain (other parts from reference TRBV14 and TRBJ1-1): EAGVTQFPSHSVIEKGQTVTLRCDPISGHDNLYWYRRVMGKEIKFLLHFVKESKQDESGMPNNRFLAERTGGTYSTLKVQPAELEDSGVYFCASSPGGTDLMNTEAFFGQGTRLTVV.

This clonotype has only a few counts. V gene TRBV4-3 combines with J gene TRBJ2-1, with a possible D match to TRBD2 (6 bases). The germline gives CDR1 LGHNA, CDR2 YSLEER. There are 18 residues in the CDR3. V lost 0 bases to trimming and J lost 5 bases, with 20 bases between them. This chain's CDR3 is CASSQDLLVASADNEQFF. The DNA of the CDR3 is TGCGCCAGCAGCCAAGATCTTCTGGTAGCTAGCGCAGACAATGAGCAGTTCTTC.